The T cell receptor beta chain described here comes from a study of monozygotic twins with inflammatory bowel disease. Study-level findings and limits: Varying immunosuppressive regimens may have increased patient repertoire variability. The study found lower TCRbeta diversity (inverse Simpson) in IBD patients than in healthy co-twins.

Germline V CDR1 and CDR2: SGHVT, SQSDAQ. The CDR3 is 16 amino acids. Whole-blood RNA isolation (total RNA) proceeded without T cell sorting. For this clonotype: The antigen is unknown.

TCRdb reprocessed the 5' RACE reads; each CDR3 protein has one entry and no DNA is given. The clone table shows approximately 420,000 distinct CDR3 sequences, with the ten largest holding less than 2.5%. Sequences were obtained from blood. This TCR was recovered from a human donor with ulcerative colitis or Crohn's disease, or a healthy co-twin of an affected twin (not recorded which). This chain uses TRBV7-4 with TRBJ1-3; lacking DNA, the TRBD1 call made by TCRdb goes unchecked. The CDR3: CASSPRTGASGNTIYF. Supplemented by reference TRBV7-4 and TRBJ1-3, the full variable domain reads GAGVSQSPRYKVAKRGRDVALRCDSISGHVTLYWYRQTLGQGSEVLTYSQSDAQRDKSGRPSGRFSAERPERSVSTLKIQRTEQGDSAVYLCASSPRTGASGNTIYFGEGSWLTVV.